This is a list of T cell receptor beta chains from one sample in a study of regulatory dendritic cells for organ transplantation. TCRdb's table, derived via immunoSEQ multiplex PCR, lists solely in-frame clones and lacks some. The sample shows 30,000 to 40,000 clones, 90% to 95% of them seen only once. The sequencing sample was made of naive CD8+ T cells from blood. These receptors were collected from a human donor in good health. Both conserved end residues are part of each CDR3. A D gene is named only where the DNA matches it firmly. Where a row states a size, it is once, few, many or the class of an expanded clone; other rows omit it.

V	J	D	size	CDR3	DNA
TRBV27	TRBJ2-7	TRBD1	-	CASSLSKAGGQYF	TGTGCCAGCAGTTTATCCAAGGCAGGGGGGCAGTACTTC
TRBV5-4	TRBJ2-7	TRBD1	-	CASSRQGAVFDEQYF	TGTGCCAGCAGCAGGCAGGGGGCAGTCTTCGACGAGCAGTACTTC
TRBV7-8	TRBJ2-7	-	-	CASSLDAYSYEQYF	TGTGCCAGCAGCTTAGATGCGTACTCCTACGAGCAGTACTTC
TRBV6-6	TRBJ2-3	-	-	CASSYLGTLQGDTQYF	TGTGCCAGCAGTTACTTAGGGACCCTTCAGGGAGATACGCAGTATTTT
TRBV6-1	TRBJ2-3	-	once	CASSESRAWTDTQYF	TGTGCCAGCAGTGAATCCCGCGCGTGGACAGATACGCAGTATTTT
TRBV10-2	TRBJ2-1	TRBD2	once	CASSEEGGGANEQFF	TGCGCCAGCAGTGAGGAAGGCGGGGGGGCCAATGAGCAGTTCTTC
TRBV27	TRBJ2-7	-	-	CASGLQTMQYF	TGTGCCAGCGGACTCCAGACAATGCAGTACTTC
TRBV6-1	TRBJ1-1	-	-	CASSPVRWGDTEAFF	TGTGCCAGCAGTCCCGTTAGGTGGGGGGACACTGAAGCTTTCTTT
TRBV4-3	TRBJ1-2	-	-	CASSQARTELNYGYTF	TGCGCCAGCAGCCAAGCGCGGACAGAGCTTAACTATGGCTACACCTTC
TRBV28	TRBJ2-2	-	once	CASRQVYTGELFF	TGTGCCAGCAGACAGGTTTACACCGGGGAGCTGTTTTTT
TRBV28	TRBJ2-7	TRBD2	-	CASSPPGLAEYF	TGTGCCAGCAGTCCACCGGGACTAGCGGAGTACTTC
TRBV28	TRBJ1-4	-	-	CASSAWTLVSGKLFF	TGTGCCAGCAGTGCCTGGACGTTAGTATCTGGAAAACTGTTTTTT
TRBV9	TRBJ2-7	-	-	CASSVAAGVWYEQYF	TGTGCCAGCAGCGTAGCGGCAGGGGTATGGTACGAGCAGTACTTC
TRBV28	TRBJ2-5	-	-	CASFGRRNEETQYF	TGTGCCAGCTTTGGGCGCCGGAACGAAGAGACCCAGTACTTC
TRBV27	TRBJ2-7	-	-	CASSSQGPGEQYF	TGTGCCAGCAGTTCACAGGGTCCGGGCGAGCAGTACTTC
TRBV7-9	TRBJ2-3	-	-	CASSLERSWGGAGTQYF	TGTGCCAGCAGCTTAGAGAGGTCGTGGGGGGGCGCGGGAACGCAGTATTTT
TRBV7-3	TRBJ1-2	-	-	CASSPGTIYGYTF	TGTGCCAGCAGCCCCGGGACCATCTATGGCTACACCTTC
TRBV4-2	TRBJ2-1	TRBD2	-	CASSQVGSGRYNEQFF	TGTGCCAGCAGCCAAGTTGGTAGCGGGAGGTACAATGAGCAGTTCTTC
TRBV28	TRBJ2-1	TRBD1	-	CASSSTGQHLNEQFF	TGTGCCAGCTCCTCAACGGGACAGCATCTGAATGAGCAGTTCTTC
TRBV13	TRBJ2-7	TRBD1	once	CASSLPGQGHEQYF	TGTGCCAGCAGCCTTCCGGGACAGGGTCACGAGCAGTACTTC
TRBV4-1	TRBJ1-4	-	-	CASSQDRRSGEKLFF	TGCGCCAGCAGCCAAGATCGGCGATCGGGGGAAAAACTGTTTTTT
TRBV6-6	TRBJ2-1	-	-	CASSPARGWSFF	TGTGCCAGCAGCCCCGCCAGGGGATGGTCGTTCTTC
TRBV11-2	TRBJ2-7	-	-	CASSPIPRNTYEQYF	TGTGCCAGCAGCCCTATCCCAAGGAACACCTACGAGCAGTACTTC
TRBV30	TRBJ2-3	-	-	CAWDSSWTDTQYF	TGTGCCTGGGACTCTTCCTGGACGGATACGCAGTATTTT
TRBV7-3	TRBJ1-2	TRBD1	few	CASSPGQGHGYTF	TGTGCCAGCAGCCCTGGACAGGGGCATGGCTACACCTTC
TRBV18	TRBJ1-4	TRBD1	-	CASSHRGEREKLFF	TGTGCCAGCTCACACAGGGGAGAGAGGGAAAAACTGTTTTTT
TRBV27	TRBJ1-1	TRBD1	-	CASSQGANTEAFF	TGTGCCAGCTCTCAGGGGGCGAACACTGAAGCTTTCTTT
TRBV7-3	TRBJ2-1	-	-	CASSLGTGSYNEQFF	TGTGCCAGCAGCTTAGGAACGGGATCCTACAATGAGCAGTTCTTC
TRBV9	TRBJ1-3	-	-	CASSGKTGNTIYF	TGTGCCAGCAGCGGCAAAACAGGAAACACCATATATTTT
TRBV6-5	TRBJ1-2	-	-	CASSYRGGEGYTF	TGTGCCAGCAGTTACCGGGGGGGCGAAGGCTACACCTTC
TRBV4-3	TRBJ2-1	TRBD1	once	CASSQDWGTANEQFF	TGCGCCAGCAGCCAAGATTGGGGGACAGCCAATGAGCAGTTCTTC
TRBV7-2	TRBJ1-1	-	-	CASSFLSRTEAFF	TGTGCCAGCAGCTTCCTTAGCCGTACTGAAGCTTTCTTT
TRBV5-1	TRBJ1-1	-	once	CASSLAYGTEAFF	TGCGCCAGCAGCTTGGCCTATGGCACTGAAGCTTTCTTT
TRBV2	TRBJ1-2	-	once	CASRGGPYTTNYGYTF	TGTGCCTCCAGGGGAGGCCCCTACACAACTAACTATGGCTACACCTTC
TRBV5-5	TRBJ1-1	-	-	CASSLYENTEAFF	TGTGCCAGCAGCTTGTACGAGAACACTGAAGCTTTCTTT
TRBV27	TRBJ2-3	-	-	CASSLGGRTDTQYF	TGTGCCAGCAGTTTAGGTGGTCGCACAGATACGCAGTATTTT
TRBV28	TRBJ2-1	TRBD2	-	CASSSKGLGKNNEQFF	TGTGCCAGCAGTTCCAAGGGACTAGGGAAGAACAATGAGCAGTTCTTC
TRBV4-2	TRBJ2-5	-	-	CASSQRHSPQETQYF	TGTGCCAGCAGCCAAAGACACAGCCCACAAGAGACCCAGTACTTC
TRBV7-2	TRBJ1-2	-	-	CASSSTGAYGYTF	TGTGCCAGCAGCTCGACAGGAGCCTATGGCTACACCTTC
TRBV2	TRBJ2-1	-	-	CASSGGQGNEQFF	TGTGCCAGCAGTGGAGGGCAGGGAAATGAGCAGTTCTTC
TRBV28	TRBJ2-5	-	-	CASSSRKETQYF	TGTGCCAGCAGTTCGCGGAAAGAGACCCAGTACTTC
TRBV28	TRBJ2-5	TRBD2	-	CASSSLLAGEETQYF	TGTGCCAGCAGTTCCCTCTTAGCGGGAGAGGAGACCCAGTACTTC
TRBV9	TRBJ2-5	-	-	CASSVDGAGQETQYF	TGTGCCAGCAGCGTAGATGGTGCAGGGCAAGAGACCCAGTACTTC
TRBV4-2	TRBJ2-2	-	-	CASSQDVRVWGPVYTGELFF	TGTGCCAGCAGCCAAGATGTCAGGGTATGGGGCCCTGTATACACCGGGGAGCTGTTTTTT
TRBV27	TRBJ2-7	-	-	CASSFQGSTYEQYF	TGTGCCAGCAGTTTCCAAGGAAGTACCTACGAGCAGTACTTC
TRBV30	TRBJ1-2	TRBD1	-	CAWSWDSLYGYTF	TGTGCCTGGAGCTGGGACAGTCTCTATGGCTACACCTTC
TRBV5-5	TRBJ1-4	TRBD1	-	CASSLEQGPTTNEKLFF	TGTGCCAGCAGCTTGGAACAGGGGCCCACAACTAATGAAAAACTGTTTTTT
TRBV6-5	TRBJ2-7	-	-	CASSPGVGGYEQYF	TGTGCCAGCAGCCCCGGTGTGGGGGGCTACGAGCAGTACTTC
TRBV5-4	TRBJ1-3	-	-	CASSLSTGNTIYF	TGTGCCAGCAGCTTGAGCACGGGAAACACCATATATTTT
TRBV15	TRBJ2-7	-	-	CATSPLGEEQYF	TGTGCCACCAGCCCTCTGGGGGAAGAGCAGTACTTC
TRBV6-1	TRBJ1-2	TRBD1	-	CASSEMAPGDRFPPNYGYTF	TGTGCCAGCAGTGAAATGGCCCCGGGGGACAGGTTCCCCCCTAACTATGGCTACACCTTC
TRBV4-2	TRBJ1-1	-	-	CASSQDLYTEAFF	TGTGCCAGCAGCCAAGATCTGTACACTGAAGCTTTCTTT
TRBV13	TRBJ2-5	TRBD2	-	CASSLNGGAGETQYF	TGTGCCAGCAGCTTGAACGGGGGGGCCGGGGAGACCCAGTACTTC
TRBV15	TRBJ2-5	TRBD2	once	CATAEEYSGRARETQYF	TGTGCCACCGCGGAAGAGTATAGCGGGAGGGCCAGGGAGACCCAGTACTTC
TRBV2	TRBJ2-4	TRBD2	-	CASSRGAGGDIQYF	TGTGCCAGCAGTAGAGGGGCGGGAGGAGACATTCAGTACTTC
TRBV27	TRBJ2-1	-	-	CASSSSGREQFF	TGTGCCAGCAGCAGCTCGGGACGCGAGCAGTTCTTC
TRBV19	TRBJ1-1	TRBD1	-	CASSIGGQGPVF	TGTGCCAGTAGTATAGGTGGACAGGGGCCCGTCTTT
TRBV30	TRBJ2-7	-	-	CAWSKGRAGDEQYF	TGTGCCTGGAGTAAAGGTAGGGCAGGGGACGAGCAGTACTTC
TRBV5-6	TRBJ1-5	-	-	CASSLLTSSNQPQHF	TGTGCCAGCAGCCTATTGACAAGTAGCAATCAGCCCCAGCATTTT